This TCR beta chain is drawn from a study of shared clonotypes between healthy human individuals. Note on this clone: The antigen is not known. This sequence may be a read error, since a much larger clone differs from it by one base. Other DNA sequences in the same sample also yield this CDR3.

Unsorted PBMCs provided DNA that was sequenced on ten immunoSEQ deep assay plates. Generated by immunoSEQ multiplex PCR, the TCRdb table keeps only in-frame clones and is missing some. The top ten hold around 13% of the sample, which has approximately 510,000 clones, 79% seen once. Trimming shortened V by 6 bases and J by 7 bases, and 9 bases separated the two germline ends. The V gene's germline CDR1 is ENHRY and CDR2 SYGVKD. The CDR3 runs 11 residues. Points from the study as a whole: Expectations were that clonotype sharing among donors would be affected by sequencing depth. Few donors restricted represented genetic and exposure-history diversity.

This clonotype originated in a middle-aged woman in good health. Some clones in this sample may be carry-over from other donors' samples. V usage is TRBV10-3 and J usage is TRBJ1-1; a weak D match, TRBD1 (6 bases). Material for sequencing was PBMCs. CDR3 protein: CAIRGTREAFF. CDR3 DNA sequence: TGTGCCATCAGGGGGACACGTGAAGCTTTCTTT.